This T cell receptor beta chain came from a study of CD8+ T cells in alopecia areata. Comment on this clone: Its matching antigen is unknown.

Study-wide results and caveats: Scalp clonality and expanded CD8+ clones among the top 100 were significantly decreased by tofacitinib.

Per the germline V gene, CDR1 is SGHRS and CDR2 is YFSETQ. V trimming: 0 bases; J trimming: 8 bases; junction bases outside the gene matches: 4. The CDR3 runs 16 residues. Treatment here: oral pan-JAK inhibitor, 5-10 mg twice daily. In each case, RNA was isolated and then reverse transcribed into cDNA as the sequencing template. Clones were sequenced by immunoSEQ multiplex PCR, and TCRdb holds only the in-frame ones, with some missing. The sample has about 42,000 clones, less than 70% seen once. Sequences were derived from CD8+ T cells sorted from blood, sampled at week 4, from a patient treated with tofacitinib. The source is a human donor with alopecia areata. The V call is TRBV5-1, the J call TRBJ2-4, with 14 bases lining up with TRBD2. DNA for the CDR3: TGCGCCAGCAGCTTGGGACCGGGACTAGCGGGGGACATTCAGTACTTC. Translation: CASSLGPGLAGDIQYF. The whole variable domain, filled in from reference TRBV5-1 and TRBJ2-4, reads KAGVTQTPRYLIKTRGQQVTLSCSPISGHRSVSWYQQTPGQGLQFLFEYFSETQRNKGNFPGRFSGRQFSNSRSEMNVSTLELGDSALYLCASSLGPGLAGDIQYFGAGTRLSVL.